This T cell receptor (beta chain) was identified during a study of monozygotic twins with inflammatory bowel disease. Study-level findings and limits: No distinction between different T cell subtypes was possible.

Comment on this clonotype: The antigen is unknown.

After re-calling the 5' RACE reads, TCRdb lists one entry per CDR3 protein, DNA absent. The sample totals more than 350,000 distinct CDR3 sequences. CDR1 and CDR2 (germline): SGHTA, FQGNSA. The CDR3 is 16 amino acids. This clonotype was obtained from a human donor with ulcerative colitis or Crohn's disease, or a healthy co-twin of an affected twin (not recorded which). Sequencing input: blood. The J gene is TRBJ2-1, the V gene TRBV7-2; absent DNA, TCRdb's TRBD2 call cannot be checked. The CDR3 loop reads CASSLSIATRLNEQFF.